This T cell receptor beta chain was obtained from a study of control samples from healthy donors and cancer patients. The CDR3 length is 13 residues. Trimming pared 3 bases from V and 11 bases from J, leaving 16 bases between. Sequencing used immunoSEQ multiplex PCR; TCRdb keeps in-frame clones, though not all of them. The profile shows 40,000 to 55,000 clones, over 85% of them singletons. The V gene is TRBV12-3 or TRBV12-4, the J gene TRBJ1-1; D might be TRBD1 (5 bases). The clonotype comes from a man aged 35 to 55 with colorectal cancer. Sequencing was carried out using PBMCs. The CDR3 region has the DNA TGTGCCAGCAGTTTCGAACAGGCCAGGGAGGCTTTCTTT. Protein sequence: CASSFEQAREAFF.